This T cell receptor (beta chain) was captured by sequencing in a study of T cells after yellow fever vaccination. Study findings and constraints: The study found a weaker secondary response that peaked faster, day 5 versus 15.

Each CDR3 protein is one row after TCRdb ran MiXCR on the 5' RACE reads. This sample yields about 400,000 distinct CDR3 sequences, of which 6.2% are seen a single time; over 12% belongs to the top ten. This CDR3 has 16 amino acids. The V and J ends lost 3 bases and 2 bases, in that order; junction bases with no gene match: 7. Germline CDR1 is LNHDA and CDR2 is SQIVND (reference sequence). A word on this clonotype: Antigen specificity is unknown.

V is TRBV19 and J is TRBJ2-1; 7 bases map to TRBD2. This sequence originates from a man aged 30 to 39 who received the YFV17D yellow fever vaccine. The input for sequencing was PBMCs, taken 5 days after the yellow fever booster vaccination. The CDR3 region has the DNA TGTGCCAGTAGTATGGGTGGGAGGGGCGCCTACAATGAGCAGTTCTTC. Its translation is CASSMGGRGAYNEQFF.